These T cell receptor beta chains were read from a single sample in a study of T cell repertoires in cytomegalovirus infection. A single record per CDR3 protein comes from TCRdb applying MiXCR to the reads. Of hundreds of thousands of distinct CDR3 sequences listed, 20% to 30% are singletons. The sequencing input was CD8+ T cells from PBMCs. These receptors were taken from a human donor in good health (CMV status not recorded). Some clones in this sample may be carry-over from other donors' samples. Both conserved end residues are part of each CDR3. D genes are given only for firm matches. For some rows the clone size is stated as once, few or many, or as a class when expanded; others skip it.

>TRBV20-1|NA|TRBJ2-1|TRBD2
CSAKLAGSYNEQFF
TGCAGTGCTAAACTAGCGGGGTCTTACAATGAGCAGTTCTTC
>TRBV7-8|few|TRBJ2-4|NA
CASSLRGRVAKNIQYF
TGTGCCAGCAGCTTAAGGGGTAGAGTTGCCAAAAACATTCAGTACTTC
>TRBV29-1|few|TRBJ1-2|NA
CSVEAPQGQGYGYTF
TGCAGCGTTGAAGCCCCCCAGGGACAAGGCTATGGCTACACCTTC
>TRBV23-1|many|TRBJ1-2|NA
CASSQWGGPLGYTF
TGCGCCAGCAGTCAATGGGGGGGCCCCCTTGGCTACACCTTC
>TRBV5-6|few|TRBJ1-1|NA
CASSLIGATEAFF
TGTGCCAGCAGCCTCATAGGGGCCACTGAAGCTTTCTTT
>TRBV20-1|few|TRBJ1-6|TRBD1
CSASWEGAESPLHF
TGCAGTGCTAGTTGGGAGGGGGCTGAGTCACCCCTCCACTTT
>TRBV5-1|NA|TRBJ1-1|NA
CASSRDLGPPNTEAFF
TGCGCCAGCAGCCGGGACCTGGGACCTCCGAACACTGAAGCTTTCTTT
>TRBV6-6|few|TRBJ2-7|TRBD2
CASSYGTSTYEQYF
TGTGCCAGCAGTTACGGGACTAGTACCTACGAGCAGTACTTC
>TRBV7-4|NA|TRBJ1-1|NA
CASTLKGLGTEAFF
TGTGCCAGCACTCTGAAGGGGTTAGGCACTGAAGCTTTCTTT
>TRBV20-1|few|TRBJ1-5|NA
CSARARSYSNQPQHF
TGCAGTGCTAGAGCGAGGAGTTATAGCAATCAGCCCCAGCATTTT
>TRBV12-3/TRBV12-4|many|TRBJ1-3|NA
CANREGAGNTIYF
TGTGCCAACAGAGAGGGGGCTGGAAACACCATATATTTT
>TRBV6-6|many|TRBJ1-1|NA
CASSGRGTEAFF
TGTGCCAGCAGTGGCCGGGGCACTGAAGCTTTCTTT
>TRBV7-6|NA|TRBJ2-3|NA
CASSLVAEGTDTQYF
TGTGCCAGCAGCTTAGTAGCGGAGGGGACAGATACGCAGTATTTT
>TRBV29-1|few|TRBJ2-1|TRBD2
CSGGTSGPRHEQFF
TGCAGCGGGGGGACTAGCGGGCCTCGCCATGAGCAGTTCTTC
>TRBV7-2|few|TRBJ1-2|NA
CASSPLLHLVDYGYTF
TGTGCCAGCAGCCCATTACTTCACCTCGTGGACTATGGCTACACCTTC
>TRBV4-1|many|TRBJ2-5|NA
CASSQEAPAVGETQYF
TGCGCCAGCAGCCAAGAGGCTCCGGCAGTCGGAGAGACCCAGTACTTC
>TRBV28|NA|TRBJ2-2|NA
CASSWAGIGELFF
TGTGCCAGCAGTTGGGCAGGGATCGGGGAGCTGTTTTTT
>TRBV7-2|many|TRBJ1-1|NA
CASSLSRVANTEAFF
TGTGCCAGCAGCTTATCCAGGGTGGCGAACACTGAAGCTTTCTTT
>TRBV6-6|few|TRBJ1-1|TRBD1
CASSQWTGRAEAFF
TGTGCCAGCAGCCAATGGACAGGGCGTGCTGAAGCTTTCTTT
>TRBV28|many|TRBJ1-4|TRBD1
CASVDRGGEKLFF
TGTGCCAGCGTAGACAGGGGAGGTGAAAAACTGTTTTTT
>TRBV5-1|NA|TRBJ1-1|NA
CASSLDAAMNTEAFF
TGCGCCAGCAGCTTGGATGCAGCTATGAACACTGAAGCTTTCTTT
>TRBV28|NA|TRBJ2-5|NA
CASSLSVYQETQYF
TGTGCCAGCAGTTTATCGGTGTACCAAGAGACCCAGTACTTC
>TRBV28|NA|TRBJ1-1|TRBD1
CAVQGALNTEAFF
TGTGCCGTTCAGGGGGCGCTGAACACTGAAGCTTTCTTT
>TRBV7-8|many|TRBJ1-2|NA
CASIEGGADYGYTF
TGTGCCAGCATCGAGGGGGGGGCGGACTATGGCTACACCTTC
>TRBV7-6|many|TRBJ2-7|TRBD1
CASSLAGTGFDYEQYF
TGTGCCAGCAGCTTAGCTGGGACAGGGTTTGACTACGAGCAGTACTTC
>TRBV7-3|many|TRBJ1-1|NA
CASSLNSGNTEAFF
TGTGCCAGCAGTTTGAACTCTGGGAACACTGAAGCTTTCTTT
>TRBV28|NA|TRBJ1-6|NA
CASSLSDNSPLHF
TGTGCCAGCAGTTTATCGGATAATTCACCCCTCCACTTT
>TRBV27|few|TRBJ1-2|NA
CASSLAGYSGYTF
TGTGCCAGCAGTTTAGCCGGGTACAGTGGCTACACCTTC
>TRBV27|NA|TRBJ2-3|TRBD2
CASSFKPIRRGGRDTQYF
TGTGCCAGCAGTTTTAAGCCAATCCGGCGGGGGGGCCGAGATACGCAGTATTTT
>TRBV12-3/TRBV12-4|few|TRBJ2-1|NA
CASSFEPGNEQFF
TGTGCCAGCAGTTTCGAGCCGGGGAATGAGCAGTTCTTC
>TRBV28|NA|TRBJ1-3|NA
CASSLGLPGPNTIYF
TGTGCCAGCAGTTTAGGTTTACCCGGACCAAACACCATATATTTT
>TRBV28|few|TRBJ2-1|TRBD1
CASQGVDDHEQFF
TGTGCCAGCCAGGGGGTCGATGACCATGAGCAGTTCTTC
>TRBV7-6|NA|TRBJ2-1|TRBD2
CVSSLERGSYNEQFF
TGTGTCAGCAGCTTAGAGCGGGGGTCCTACAATGAGCAGTTCTTC
>TRBV7-9|once|TRBJ2-1|TRBD1
CASNIRQGLYNEQFF
TGTGCCAGCAACATACGACAGGGGCTCTACAATGAGCAGTTCTTC
>TRBV5-5|NA|TRBJ2-2|TRBD1
CASSLVPGQGAGELFF
TGTGCCAGCAGCTTGGTTCCCGGACAGGGGGCCGGGGAGCTGTTTTTT
>TRBV7-6|many|TRBJ2-3|TRBD2
CASSKSYGGAGDTQYF
TGTGCCAGCAGCAAGTCATACGGGGGGGCTGGAGATACGCAGTATTTT
>TRBV19|NA|TRBJ2-1|TRBD2
CASSMPGLAGENSYNEQFF
TGTGCCAGTAGTATGCCGGGACTAGCGGGGGAGAATTCCTACAATGAGCAGTTCTTC
>TRBV20-1|few|TRBJ2-1|NA
CSGGSPSYNEQFF
TGCAGTGGAGGGAGCCCCTCCTACAATGAGCAGTTCTTC
>TRBV29-1|NA|TRBJ1-1|NA
CSVDGEVQGSNTEAFF
TGCAGCGTTGATGGGGAGGTGCAGGGTTCAAACACTGAAGCTTTCTTT
>TRBV7-8|many|TRBJ2-1|TRBD2
CASSLFLAGELYNEQFF
TGTGCCAGCAGCCTCTTTTTAGCGGGGGAGCTCTACAATGAGCAGTTCTTC
>TRBV6-6|many|TRBJ1-1|NA
CASSYGPEAFF
TGTGCCAGCAGTTACGGGCCTGAAGCTTTCTTT
>TRBV29-1|once|TRBJ1-1|NA
CSVEGGRRNTEAFF
TGCAGCGTTGAGGGCGGGCGGAGGAACACTGAAGCTTTCTTT
>TRBV5-4|NA|TRBJ2-7|TRBD1
CASSVGQRSSYEQYF
TGTGCCAGCAGCGTGGGACAGAGAAGCTCCTACGAGCAGTACTTC